A selection of T cell receptor beta chains follows, all from one sample in a study of vaccination and CD4 T cells after COVID-19. These receptors' targets are unknown. From the PCR reads, TCRdb called clonotypes with MiXCR, one entry per CDR3 protein. The data contain 7,000 to 8,500 distinct CDR3 sequences, approximately 65% of them singletons. Input material: CD4+ T cells from blood, cultured in vitro. Receptors originate from a human donor who had recovered from COVID-19. The CDR3 runs from the conserved cysteine through the conserved F or W. D genes are given only for firm matches. Clone size is given for some rows only: seen once, a few or many times, or a class if the clone is expanded.

CDR3nt,CDR3aa,v_gene,j_gene,d_gene,abundance
TGTGCCAGCAGTTATCTTTCAGGACAGGGGTCCAATCAGCCCCAGCATTTT,CASSYLSGQGSNQPQHF,TRBV6-2/TRBV6-3,TRBJ1-5,TRBD1,.
TGCAGTGCTGACGCACAGACGGGCACTGAAGCTTTCTTT,CSADAQTGTEAFF,TRBV20-1,TRBJ1-1,.,.
TGTGCCAGCAGCATACCCGGATTCGGGGGAATCGGAGAGACCCAGTACTTC,CASSIPGFGGIGETQYF,TRBV7-8,TRBJ2-5,.,.
TGCAGTGCTACTCGGGACAATAATTCACCCCTCCACTTT,CSATRDNNSPLHF,TRBV20-1,TRBJ1-6,.,few
TGCGCCAGCAGCCCCAGAGGGGTCAGGGGGAGCACAGATACGCAGTATTTT,CASSPRGVRGSTDTQYF,TRBV4-1,TRBJ2-3,TRBD1,.
TGTGCCAGCAGTGTAGGGGGAAGGAACACTGAAGCTTTCTTT,CASSVGGRNTEAFF,TRBV2,TRBJ1-1,.,medium-sized
TGCAGTGCTAGAGATGTCGGACAGGCCACGGGCGAGCAGTACTTC,CSARDVGQATGEQYF,TRBV20-1,TRBJ2-7,TRBD1,.
TGTGCCATCAGTGCCGGACAGGGGGTTAGCTATGGCTACACCTTC,CAISAGQGVSYGYTF,TRBV10-3,TRBJ1-2,TRBD1,.
TGTGCCAGTAATGTCCTCCGAGATAATTCACCCCTCCACTTT,CASNVLRDNSPLHF,TRBV19,TRBJ1-6,.,.
TGCAGTGCTAGAGATCGTCGGCGGGGGTACGGGGAGCTGTTTTTT,CSARDRRRGYGELFF,TRBV20-1,TRBJ2-2,TRBD2,.
TGTGCCAGCAGCCCCCGGGACTCCTCCTACGAGCAGTACTTC,CASSPRDSSYEQYF,TRBV7-9,TRBJ2-7,.,.
TGCGCCAGCAGCCACTACGGGACTAGCGGGAACAATGAGCAGTTCTTC,CASSHYGTSGNNEQFF,TRBV4-1,TRBJ2-1,TRBD2,.
TGTGCCAGCAGCCCCCAGACTAGAAAAGAGACCCAGTACTTC,CASSPQTRKETQYF,TRBV11-2,TRBJ2-5,.,.
TGTGCCAGCAGTTACGCGGGTAATTGGCCAGATACGCAGTATTTT,CASSYAGNWPDTQYF,TRBV6-5,TRBJ2-3,.,few
TGTGCCGCCGGGGGGGGACTCGGCACGCAGTATTTT,CAAGGGLGTQYF,TRBV25-1,TRBJ2-3,TRBD2,few